This T cell receptor (beta chain) came from a study of OX40 agonist ivuxolimab in advanced cancers. Across the study: Eligibility admitted prior anti-PD-1, anti-PD-L1 or anti-CTLA-4 therapy; around 42% had some.

The table came from immunoSEQ multiplex PCR; TCRdb's copy has only in-frame clones and leaves some out. The table includes approximately 40,000 clones, about 85% detected once. Patients with a history of autoimmune disease or on systemic immunosuppression were excluded. This CDR3 has 19 amino acids. Germline lookup yields CDR1 LGHNA and CDR2 YSLEER. Trimming pared 0 bases from V and 3 bases from J, leaving 21 bases between. This sequence was found in an adult with an advanced solid tumor such as melanoma, head and neck, liver or kidney cancer. Specimen: CD4+ or CD8+ T cells sorted from blood, collected in a trial of the OX40 agonist ivuxolimab. This chain connects TRBV4-3 to TRBJ1-3; tentatively, D is TRBD1 (6 bases). CDR3: CASSQELASRGGFGNTIYF. The CDR3 DNA sequence: TGCGCCAGCAGCCAAGAGTTGGCGAGTAGGGGGGGTTTTGGAAACACCATATATTTT.